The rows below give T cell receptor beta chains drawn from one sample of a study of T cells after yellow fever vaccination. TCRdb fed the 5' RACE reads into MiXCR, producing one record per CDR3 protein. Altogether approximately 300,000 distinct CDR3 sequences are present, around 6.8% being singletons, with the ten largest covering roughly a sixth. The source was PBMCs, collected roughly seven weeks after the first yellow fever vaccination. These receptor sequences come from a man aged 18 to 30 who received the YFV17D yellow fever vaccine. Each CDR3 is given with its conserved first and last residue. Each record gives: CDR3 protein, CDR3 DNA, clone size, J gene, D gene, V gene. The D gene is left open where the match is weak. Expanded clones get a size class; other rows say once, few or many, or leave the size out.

CDR3aa: CASSLAGPLKDTQYF
CDR3nt: TGTGCCAGCAGCCTGGCGGGGCCCTTGAAAGATACGCAGTATTTT
abundance: many
j_gene: TRBJ2-3
d_gene: .
v_gene: TRBV7-9

CDR3aa: CASSLARLRSYNEQFF
CDR3nt: TGTGCCAGCAGCTTAGCGCGGCTGCGCTCCTACAATGAGCAGTTCTTC
abundance: few
j_gene: TRBJ2-1
d_gene: .
v_gene: TRBV7-2

CDR3aa: CASSFSLRMNTEAFF
CDR3nt: TGTGCCAGCAGCTTCTCCCTTCGCATGAACACTGAAGCTTTCTTT
abundance: .
j_gene: TRBJ1-1
d_gene: .
v_gene: TRBV7-2

CDR3aa: CASSPANTQYF
CDR3nt: TGTGCCAGCAGCCCCGCGAATACGCAGTATTTT
abundance: .
j_gene: TRBJ2-3
d_gene: .
v_gene: TRBV7-9

CDR3aa: CAWLRDAYNEQFF
CDR3nt: TGTGCCTGGCTCAGGGACGCCTACAATGAGCAGTTCTTC
abundance: .
j_gene: TRBJ2-1
d_gene: .
v_gene: TRBV30

CDR3aa: CASSAIGGNYGYTF
CDR3nt: TGTGCCAGCAGCGCAATTGGGGGGAACTATGGCTACACCTTC
abundance: .
j_gene: TRBJ1-2
d_gene: .
v_gene: TRBV11-2

CDR3aa: CASSQVDRSYGYTF
CDR3nt: TGCGCCAGCAGCCAGGTGGACAGGTCCTATGGCTACACCTTC
abundance: few
j_gene: TRBJ1-2
d_gene: TRBD1
v_gene: TRBV4-1

CDR3aa: CASSLQGVGTEAFF
CDR3nt: TGTGCCAGCAGCTTGCAAGGGGTAGGGACTGAAGCTTTCTTT
abundance: many
j_gene: TRBJ1-1
d_gene: .
v_gene: TRBV7-2

CDR3aa: CASSSPPGAGYEQYF
CDR3nt: TGTGCCAGCAGCTCCCCCCCGGGTGCGGGCTACGAGCAGTACTTC
abundance: few
j_gene: TRBJ2-7
d_gene: .
v_gene: TRBV7-9

CDR3aa: CASSLGLARTDTQYF
CDR3nt: TGTGCCAGCAGCTTAGGTCTAGCACGCACAGATACGCAGTATTTT
abundance: many
j_gene: TRBJ2-3
d_gene: .
v_gene: TRBV7-2

CDR3aa: CSVFLNTEAFF
CDR3nt: TGCAGCGTATTCTTGAACACTGAAGCTTTCTTT
abundance: .
j_gene: TRBJ1-1
d_gene: .
v_gene: TRBV29-1

CDR3aa: CASRFSGAGNTIYF
CDR3nt: TGTGCCAGCAGGTTCTCTGGGGCTGGAAACACCATATATTTT
abundance: few
j_gene: TRBJ1-3
d_gene: .
v_gene: TRBV3-1

CDR3aa: CASSLVEASGIEQFF
CDR3nt: TGTGCCAGCAGCTTGGTGGAGGCTAGCGGGATCGAGCAGTTCTTC
abundance: few
j_gene: TRBJ2-1
d_gene: TRBD2
v_gene: TRBV5-6

CDR3aa: CASSQDPGSPEAFF
CDR3nt: TGTGCCAGCAGCCAAGATCCGGGGAGCCCTGAAGCTTTCTTT
abundance: .
j_gene: TRBJ1-1
d_gene: .
v_gene: TRBV4-2

CDR3aa: CASSLRTGPYGYTF
CDR3nt: TGTGCCAGCAGTCTCCGGACAGGCCCATATGGCTACACCTTC
abundance: few
j_gene: TRBJ1-2
d_gene: TRBD1
v_gene: TRBV6-1

CDR3aa: CASSQVTGRETQYF
CDR3nt: TGCGCCAGCAGCCAAGTGACCGGCCGGGAGACCCAGTACTTC
abundance: many
j_gene: TRBJ2-5
d_gene: .
v_gene: TRBV4-3

CDR3aa: CSARDWTRGSADTQYF
CDR3nt: TGCAGTGCTAGAGACTGGACTAGGGGATCTGCAGATACGCAGTATTTT
abundance: many
j_gene: TRBJ2-3
d_gene: TRBD2
v_gene: TRBV20-1

CDR3aa: CSASIGATDTQYF
CDR3nt: TGCAGTGCTAGCATCGGGGCCACAGATACGCAGTATTTT
abundance: many
j_gene: TRBJ2-3
d_gene: .
v_gene: TRBV20-1

CDR3aa: CASSLDSRGEQFF
CDR3nt: TGTGCCAGCAGCCTTGACTCCCGGGGGGAGCAGTTCTTC
abundance: .
j_gene: TRBJ2-1
d_gene: .
v_gene: TRBV3-1

CDR3aa: CASSSPGGPSNEQFF
CDR3nt: TGTGCCAGCAGCTCCCCGGGGGGCCCGTCCAATGAGCAGTTCTTC
abundance: few
j_gene: TRBJ2-1
d_gene: .
v_gene: TRBV7-8

CDR3aa: CASSQIHGASNQPQHF
CDR3nt: TGTGCCAGCAGTCAGATACACGGGGCGAGCAATCAGCCCCAGCATTTT
abundance: many
j_gene: TRBJ1-5
d_gene: .
v_gene: TRBV6-2/TRBV6-3

CDR3aa: CASSDRQRENTEAFF
CDR3nt: TGCGCCAGCAGCGACCGACAGCGGGAGAACACTGAAGCTTTCTTT
abundance: .
j_gene: TRBJ1-1
d_gene: .
v_gene: TRBV5-1

CDR3aa: CASSGAPGGGLKETQYF
CDR3nt: TGTGCCAGCAGTGGGGCCCCGGGGGGCGGACTAAAAGAGACCCAGTACTTC
abundance: .
j_gene: TRBJ2-5
d_gene: .
v_gene: TRBV2

CDR3aa: CASSQGVTGRYSNQPQHF
CDR3nt: TGCGCCAGCAGTCAAGGGGTTACAGGAAGATATAGCAATCAGCCCCAGCATTTT
abundance: many
j_gene: TRBJ1-5
d_gene: .
v_gene: TRBV23-1

CDR3aa: CASSSFRANYGYTF
CDR3nt: TGTGCCAGCAGTTCTTTCAGAGCTAACTATGGCTACACCTTC
abundance: many
j_gene: TRBJ1-2
d_gene: .
v_gene: TRBV12-3/TRBV12-4

CDR3aa: CAWTGSYGYTF
CDR3nt: TGTGCCTGGACAGGCAGCTATGGCTACACCTTC
abundance: .
j_gene: TRBJ1-2
d_gene: .
v_gene: TRBV30

CDR3aa: CAIPQGAKGYTF
CDR3nt: TGTGCCATCCCACAGGGGGCGAAAGGCTACACCTTC
abundance: few
j_gene: TRBJ1-2
d_gene: TRBD1
v_gene: TRBV10-3

CDR3aa: CASSYSYRTLNTEAFF
CDR3nt: TGTGCCAGCAGTTACTCGTACAGGACGTTGAACACTGAAGCTTTCTTT
abundance: .
j_gene: TRBJ1-1
d_gene: .
v_gene: TRBV6-5